A selection of T cell receptor beta chains follows, all from one sample in a study of T cell responses to AZD1222 COVID-19 vaccine. Data came from immunoSEQ multiplex PCR; TCRdb stores just in-frame clones and leaves some out. This sample carries 55,000 to 75,000 clones, roughly 85% of them seen once, and the ten largest clones take 20%. This specimen consisted of peripheral blood, obtained on day 0 of AZD1222 vaccination. Every receptor here comes from an adult in good health. Each CDR3 is given without its conserved first and last residue. Fields, in order: clone size, CDR3 length, J gene, V gene, CDR3 protein. Not every row has a clone size; where given, it reads once, few, many or a size class.

. | 11 | TRBJ2-2 | TRBV2 | ASRTIVTGELF
. | 15 | TRBJ1-4 | TRBV18 | ASSPSLTQSTNEKLF
. | 12 | TRBJ2-1 | TRBV24-1 | ATSDGGTDNEQF
. | 12 | TRBJ1-5 | TRBV27 | ASINDRNNQPQH
. | 10 | TRBJ2-3 | TRBV2 | ASSERWNTQY
few | 13 | TRBJ2-7 | TRBV18 | ASSLSGTAIGEQY
. | 13 | TRBJ1-5 | TRBV5-6 | ASSLVGSSNQPQH
few | 12 | TRBJ1-6 | TRBV27 | ASRKDSYNSPLH
. | 12 | TRBJ2-1 | TRBV5-1 | ASSLSPFTPSKF
. | 11 | TRBJ1-1 | TRBV6-5 | ASRKNRGLEAF
. | 12 | TRBJ1-1 | TRBV7-2 | ASSADPSVTEAF
. | 11 | TRBJ1-2 | TRBV30 | AWRPDRKAGYT
. | 11 | TRBJ2-1 | TRBV30 | AWSVGLYNEQF
few | 11 | TRBJ2-7 | TRBV9 | ASSPRGYYEQY
. | 12 | TRBJ2-7 | TRBV18 | ASSPLPGAYEQY
once | 12 | TRBJ2-3 | TRBV11-3 | ASSLYGGTDTQY
. | 13 | TRBJ2-7 | TRBV5-1 | ASSLVEGGSYEQY
. | 13 | TRBJ1-6 | TRBV5-6 | ASNTPRDTISPLH
. | 12 | TRBJ2-7 | TRBV5-1 | ASSTTRQAHEQY
. | 15 | TRBJ2-3 | TRBV4-2 | ASTQATGGRSTDTQY
. | 11 | TRBJ2-7 | TRBV2 | ASRVAGGHEQY
few | 11 | TRBJ2-7 | TRBV18 | ASSQEPGGEQY
. | 11 | TRBJ1-6 | TRBV19 | ASRGTGNSPLH
medium-sized | 13 | TRBJ1-5 | TRBV7-2 | ASSLETGFNQPQH
once | 11 | TRBJ1-5 | TRBV18 | ASSDDSNQPQH
. | 12 | TRBJ2-5 | TRBV10-2 | ASSAGGVIETQY
. | 11 | TRBJ2-3 | TRBV11-1 | ASSFLGTDTQY
. | 12 | TRBJ2-7 | TRBV5-1 | ASSVSGDNYEQY
. | 13 | TRBJ1-2 | TRBV3-1/TRBV3-2 | ASSQTDRAGQGYT
few | 12 | TRBJ2-7 | TRBV6-5 | ASSKGQGRREQY
. | 12 | TRBJ2-1 | TRBV5-1 | ASSLAGRSNEQF
. | 12 | TRBJ1-6 | TRBV11-3 | ASSYRSGNSPLH
. | 16 | TRBJ1-3 | TRBV10-2 | ASSLQGSRSASGNTIY
. | 16 | TRBJ1-3 | TRBV3-1/TRBV3-2 | ASSQVGGVRHSGNTIY
. | 12 | TRBJ1-1 | TRBV29-1 | SDNTGAGNTEAF
. | 10 | TRBJ2-7 | TRBV5-1 | ASSPQGYEQY
few | 13 | TRBJ1-1 | TRBV6-5 | ASSYSPDPSTEAF
. | 15 | TRBJ1-4 | TRBV10-3 | AISESVRGRSNEKLF
. | 12 | TRBJ1-6 | TRBV7-3 | ASSHRDRNSPLH
. | 13 | TRBJ2-2 | TRBV6-1 | ASSERVGLTGELF
few | 12 | TRBJ1-4 | TRBV27 | ASSFQGMKEKLF